The next 10 T cell receptor beta chains were all read from a single sample in a study of cytomegalovirus exposure and HLA in healthy donors. PCR was performed using 60 Vbeta and 13 Jbeta primers. TCRdb's copy holds only in-frame clones and misses some; the assay was immunoSEQ multiplex PCR. The sample has 130,000 to 150,000 clones; around 84% are singletons. Material: PBMCs. Receptor source: a man aged 40-49 years in good health and CMV-seropositive.

The chain has TRBV30 and TRBJ1-2; weak D call: TRBD1 (6 bases). This CDR3 has 13 amino acids. V shed 0 bases and J shed 2 bases, with 7 bases lying between them. The V gene's germline CDR1 is GTSNPN and CDR2 SVGIG (reference sequence). CDR3 sequence (DNA): TGTGCCTGGAGTGTAGACAGGAACTATGGCTACACCTTC. This gives the protein CAWSVDRNYGYTF.

The chain has TRBV2 and TRBJ2-1; TRBD1 matches 8 bases. Losses at the gene ends were 3 bases for V and 5 bases for J; bases not matched to a gene: 6. The CDR3 is 15 residues long. CDR1 is SNHLY, CDR2 FYNNEI, per germline. The CDR3, as DNA: TGTGCCAGCAGTGATCAGGGGGCGAAAAACAATGAGCAGTTCTTC. This sequence encodes CASSDQGAKNNEQFF.

A word on this clone: A junction end diverges from the germline sequence, so it may reflect a read error. This chain connects TRBV7-9 to TRBJ2-7, with TRBD2 matching 9 bases. This CDR3 comprises 16 residues. Germline V gene lookup returns CDR1 SEHNR and CDR2 FQNEAQ (reference sequence). CDR3 sequence: CSSSLARASGNNEQYF. CDR3 coding DNA: TGTTCCAGCAGCTTAGCGCGGGCTAGCGGGAACAACGAGCAGTACTTC.

The chain links TRBV4-3 to TRBJ2-7; maybe TRBD1 (5 bases). Per germline, CDR1 LGHNA and CDR2 YSLEER. CDR3 size: 13 residues. The V end lost 0 bases, the J end lost 6 bases, and 9 bases lay between the germline ends. Here the CDR3 reads CASSQEGRGEQYF. CDR3 nucleotide sequence: TGCGCCAGCAGCCAAGAAGGAAGGGGCGAGCAGTACTTC.

The V and J genes are TRBV5-1 and TRBJ1-1; D is perhaps TRBD1 (6 bases). V shed 0 bases and J shed 0 bases, with 21 bases lying between them. Germline-derived CDR1 and CDR2 are SGHRS and YFSETQ. This CDR3 has 19 amino acids. The CDR3 sequence: CASSLAGAGASLMNTEAFF. In DNA, the CDR3 is TGCGCCAGCAGCTTGGCGGGGGCGGGGGCGAGCCTGATGAACACTGAAGCTTTCTTT. The entire variable domain, with the rest obtained from reference TRBV5-1 and TRBJ1-1, is as follows: KAGVTQTPRYLIKTRGQQVTLSCSPISGHRSVSWYQQTPGQGLQFLFEYFSETQRNKGNFPGRFSGRQFSNSRSEMNVSTLELGDSALYLCASSLAGAGASLMNTEAFFGQGTRLTVV.

A note on this clone: One end of the junction varies from germline; a read error may be responsible. The V gene is TRBV5-1, the J gene TRBJ2-5; 13 bases fit TRBD2. The V gene's germline CDR1 is SGHRS and CDR2 YFSETQ. This CDR3 comprises 21 residues. The CDR3 reads CASSLAPPTGGLAGSQEAQYF. Written as DNA, the CDR3 is TGCGCCAGCAGCTTGGCCCCGCCAACCGGGGGACTAGCGGGATCCCAAGAGGCCCAGTACTTC.

The chain links TRBV6-1 to TRBJ1-1, with TRBD1 matching 8 bases. This CDR3 has 13 residues. The V gene's germline CDR1 is MNHNS and CDR2 SASEGT. V was pared by 5 bases and J by 9 bases, with 8 bases of the junction left unmatched. This chain's CDR3 is CASSLLRQGKAFF. CDR3 nucleotides: TGTGCCAGCAGTCTGCTTCGACAGGGGAAAGCTTTCTTT.

This clone was found a few times. The same CDR3 can be traced to other DNA sequences in this sample. The chain combines TRBV6-4 with TRBJ2-3; D might be TRBD1 (5 bases). Per the germline V gene, CDR1 is MRHNA and CDR2 is SNTAGT. The CDR3 has 14 amino acids. Trimming shortened V by 6 bases and J by 1 base, and 11 bases separated the two germline ends. CDR3 DNA: TGTGCCAGCAGGCTCCAAGGGGGCACAGATACGCAGTATTTT. Protein sequence: CASRLQGGTDTQYF.

With regard to this clone: Sequence at one end of the junction differs from germline and may be a read error. The chain has TRBV29-1 and TRBJ2-2, with D possibly being TRBD2 (5 bases). This CDR3 spans 14 amino acids. Per the germline V gene, CDR1 is SQVTM and CDR2 is ANQGSEA. CDR3 sequence: CSVECPLEHRGAVF. CDR3 nucleotides: TGCAGCGTTGAATGTCCATTAGAACACCGGGGAGCTGTTTTT.

The CDR3 loop reads CSVEDPRRYGYTF. DNA of the CDR3: TGCAGCGTTGAAGATCCGCGTCGCTATGGCTACACCTTC. This chain joins TRBV29-1 and TRBJ1-2; D remains ambiguous. The germline CDR1 and CDR2 sequences are SQVTM and ANQGSEA. The CDR3 consists of 13 residues. V was trimmed by 0 bases and J by 4 bases, leaving 9 bases between them.